This T cell receptor (beta chain) was identified during a study of blood T cell repertoires in COVID-19. Authors' analysis steps: From reference gene primer amplification, estimates of nucleated cell counts were derived. Clones were read by immunoSEQ multiplex PCR, and TCRdb kept only the in-frame ones, dropping some. That table is the source of V, J and clone size, and D and trimming were worked out from the DNA. The sample has about 330,000 clones; approximately 92% are singletons. The CDR3 has 16 amino acids. V gave up 0 bases and J gave up 4 bases, with 16 bases separating them. Germline V gene sequence: CDR1 SGDLS, CDR2 YYNGEE.

The chain employs TRBV9 and TRBJ1-1; D call uncertain. Sequencing was done on a sample of PBMCs or T cells enriched from blood (not recorded which). The TCR comes from a woman aged 25 to 39 who had recovered from COVID-19. CDR3 DNA: TGTGCCAGCAGCGTAGACCTAGACGCCCGGGTCACTGAAGCTTTCTTT. Translation gives CASSVDLDARVTEAFF.